These 27 T cell receptor beta chains were sequenced from one sample in a study of cytomegalovirus exposure and HLA in healthy donors. The PCR employed 60 Vbeta primers together with 13 Jbeta primers. Clones were sequenced by immunoSEQ multiplex PCR, and TCRdb holds only the in-frame ones, with some missing. This repertoire includes roughly 80,000 clones. The sample consisted of PBMCs. The receptor set was obtained from a girl aged 10-17 years in good health and CMV-seropositive.

CDR3 DNA: TGTGCCAGCAGCTTACCCGGAGCAACTAATGAAAAACTGTTTTTT. Its translation is CASSLPGATNEKLFF. V gene TRBV11-3 combines with J gene TRBJ1-4; no firm D call. V was trimmed by 2 bases and J by 0 bases, leaving 7 bases between them. This CDR3 comprises 15 residues. Germline V gives CDR1 SGHNT, CDR2 YENEEA.

The chain combines TRBV2 with TRBJ2-2; TRBD2 agrees at 10 bases. This CDR3 has 16 residues. V shed 4 bases and J 7 bases; nucleotides not matched to a gene: 9. Germline V gene lookup returns CDR1 SNHLY and CDR2 FYNNEI. The CDR3 coding sequence is TGTGCCAGCAGTGTTCTAGCGGGGGATATTAACGGGGAGCTGTTTTTT. Its translation: CASSVLAGDINGELFF.

V and J are TRBV7-7 and TRBJ2-5; D unclear. The CDR3 loop spans 15 amino acids. CDR1 SSHAT and CDR2 FNYEAQ come from the germline V gene (reference sequence). Trimming pared 4 bases from V and 7 bases from J, leaving 19 bases between. This chain's CDR3 is CASSSGGSIRRTQYF. CDR3 coding DNA: TGTGCCAGCAGCTCCGGCGGTTCAATCAGACGGACCCAGTACTTC.

The chain is built from TRBV14 and TRBJ1-2; 8 nucleotides agree with TRBD1. Per germline, CDR1 SGHDN and CDR2 FVKESK. The CDR3 covers 16 residues. The V and J ends lost 3 bases and 0 bases, in that order; junction bases with no gene match: 6. The CDR3, as DNA: TGTGCCAGCAGCCACCGACAGGGGACAGCTAACTATGGCTACACCTTC. Residues: CASSHRQGTANYGYTF. The full variable domain, in which reference TRBV14 and TRBJ1-2 provide the parts outside the CDR3, is EAGVTQFPSHSVIEKGQTVTLRCDPISGHDNLYWYRRVMGKEIKFLLHFVKESKQDESGMPNNRFLAERTGGTYSTLKVQPAELEDSGVYFCASSHRQGTANYGYTFGSGTRLTVV.

V usage is TRBV9 and J usage is TRBJ1-1, with TRBD1 as a possible D gene (5 bases). The CDR3 consists of 13 residues. The V gene lost 2 bases and the J gene lost 2 bases, with 7 bases spanning the gap. Germline V gives CDR1 SGDLS, CDR2 YYNGEE. This CDR3 reads CASSVTVNTEAFF. CDR3 bases: TGTGCCAGCAGCGTGACAGTTAACACTGAAGCTTTCTTT.

The chain uses TRBV4-3 and TRBJ2-7, with D hard to call. CDR1 LGHNA and CDR2 YSLEER come from the germline V gene. The CDR3 is 15 residues long. V gave up 1 base and J gave up 2 bases, with 12 bases separating them. DNA for the CDR3: TGCGCCAGCAGCCAAGTTGGCGGAAGCGCCTACGAGCAGTACTTC. Residues: CASSQVGGSAYEQYF.

This sequence joins TRBV6-1 and TRBJ1-6; D is perhaps TRBD1 (5 bases). This CDR3 is 15 amino acids long. Trimming removed 2 bases at V and 14 bases at J, with 19 bases between. Germline loops: CDR1 MNHNS, CDR2 SASEGT. The CDR3 region is CASSESQAPVVTLHF. The CDR3 DNA reads TGTGCCAGCAGTGAATCACAGGCACCAGTGGTCACCCTCCACTTT.

The rearrangement uses TRBV6-1 and TRBJ1-6, with D uncertain. Trimming left V 2 bases short and J 14 bases short, with 13 bases between. This CDR3 is 13 amino acids long. Per the germline V gene, CDR1 is MNHNS and CDR2 is SASEGT. This CDR3 reads CASSEFDREALHF. CDR3 coding DNA: TGTGCCAGCAGTGAATTCGACCGAGAGGCCCTCCACTTT.

This chain joins TRBV4-1 and TRBJ1-1; D ambiguous. Trimming took 3 bases from V and 1 from J, leaving 9 bases between them. Looked up from germline, CDR1 is MGHRA and CDR2 is YSYEKL. This CDR3 comprises 14 residues. The CDR3, as DNA: TGCGCCAGCAGCCACCTAGGAGGGAACACTGAAGCTTTCTTT. It specifies CASSHLGGNTEAFF.

The V call is TRBV6-1, the J call TRBJ1-5, with TRBD1 identical over 10 bases. From germline, CDR1 is MNHNS and CDR2 SASEGT. With V trimmed by 8 bases and J by 6 bases, 7 bases remained unmatched. This CDR3 region has 14 residues. CDR3 DNA sequence: TGTGCCAGCGCAGTGACAGGGGGCGGTCAGCCCCAGCATTTT. Residues: CASAVTGGGQPQHF.

The V and J genes are TRBV19 and TRBJ2-3; 7 positions match TRBD1. The CDR3 length is 13 residues. Germline lookup yields CDR1 LNHDA and CDR2 SQIVND (reference sequence). The junction had 6 bases not matched to a gene; V was cut back by 10 bases and J by 2 bases. CDR3 sequence reads: CATEDRVTDTQYF. For the CDR3, the DNA is TGTGCCACCGAAGACAGGGTCACAGATACGCAGTATTTT. Filled out from reference TRBV19 and TRBJ2-3, the complete variable domain reads DGGITQSPKYLFRKEGQNVTLSCEQNLNHDAMYWYRQDPGQGLRLIYYSQIVNDFQKGDIAEGYSVSREKKESFPLTVTSAQKNPTAFYLCATEDRVTDTQYFGPGTRLTVL.

The chain couples TRBV10-2 to TRBJ2-3; D call uncertain. The CDR3 has 11 residues. Trimming stripped 3 bases from V and 7 bases from J, with 5 bases between. Germline values: CDR1 WSHSY, CDR2 SAAADI. The DNA of the CDR3 is TGCGCCAGCAGTGATTTATATACGCAGTATTTT. This encodes CASSDLYTQYF.

V gene TRBV4-1 combines with J gene TRBJ2-5, with D uncertain. Germline values: CDR1 MGHRA, CDR2 YSYEKL. Trimming shortened V by 1 base and J by 4 bases, and 10 bases separated the two germline ends. The CDR3 has 14 amino acids. CDR3 amino acids: CASSQVAGPETQYF. CDR3 nucleotides: TGCGCCAGCAGCCAAGTGGCAGGCCCAGAGACCCAGTACTTC.

Concerning this clone: Other DNA sequences from this sample encode an identical CDR3 as well. V and J are TRBV29-1 and TRBJ2-5, with D tentatively TRBD2 (5 bases). Germline CDR1 reads SQVTM; CDR2 reads ANQGSEA. This CDR3 comprises 12 residues. Trimming took 4 bases from V and 5 from J, leaving 11 bases between them. CDR3 DNA sequence: TGCAGCGTTGGGCTAGCTGGTGAGACCCAGTACTTC. Translated: CSVGLAGETQYF.

CDR3 coding DNA: TGCAGCGTTGACCTCGGACTAGCGGCCTCCTCCTACAATGAGCAGTTCTTC. As protein: CSVDLGLAASSYNEQFF. The chain recombines TRBV29-1 with TRBJ2-1, with 10 bases identical to TRBD2. Per germline, CDR1 SQVTM and CDR2 ANQGSEA. This CDR3 has 17 residues. V shed 3 bases and J 0 bases; nucleotides not matched to a gene: 8.

This chain connects TRBV4-3 to TRBJ2-1; 11 bases align to TRBD2. Per the germline V gene, CDR1 is LGHNA and CDR2 is YSLEER. The CDR3 is 16 amino acids. Trimming at V came to 2 bases and at J to 5 bases, leaving 5 bases not matched to a gene. The CDR3: CASSQQTSGADNEQFF. CDR3 sequence (DNA): TGCGCCAGCAGCCAACAGACTAGCGGGGCCGACAATGAGCAGTTCTTC.

V gene TRBV7-9 combines with J gene TRBJ1-5, with a weak D call TRBD1 (6 bases). CDR1 SEHNR and CDR2 FQNEAQ come from the germline V gene (reference sequence). V lost 3 bases and J 0 bases, leaving 9 bases between the germline ends. The CDR3 extends over 15 amino acids. The CDR3 DNA reads TGTGCCAGCAGCTTTGGACAGTCTAGCAATCAGCCCCAGCATTTT. Its translation: CASSFGQSSNQPQHF.

V usage is TRBV5-6 and J usage is TRBJ2-7, with 7 bases that match TRBD1. Looked up from germline, CDR1 is SGHDT and CDR2 is YYEEEE. V shed 3 bases and J 2 bases; nucleotides not matched to a gene: 8. The CDR3 extends over 15 amino acids. The CDR3 spells CASSYRERGPYEQYF. DNA of the CDR3: TGTGCCAGCAGCTACCGGGAAAGGGGGCCCTACGAGCAGTACTTC.

The CDR3 bases are TGCAGCGTCCTGACAGGGTCGAACACTGAAGCTTTCTTT. This encodes CSVLTGSNTEAFF. The rearrangement uses TRBV29-1 and TRBJ1-1; 7 bases fit TRBD1. The ends lost 6 bases at V and 1 base at J; junction bases unmatched: 5. Germline V gene sequence: CDR1 SQVTM, CDR2 ANQGSEA. The CDR3 covers 13 residues.

The V gene is TRBV28, the J gene TRBJ2-2; TRBD2 agrees at 7 bases. Trimming cost V 3 bases and J 4 bases; bases outside gene matches: 5. Germline V lookup: CDR1 MDHEN, CDR2 SYDVKM. The CDR3 spans 15 residues. The CDR3 nucleotides are TGTGCCAGCAGTTTGTGGGGGGGAATCACCGGGGAGCTGTTTTTT. It is translated as CASSLWGGITGELFF.

The chain has TRBV18 and TRBJ2-7; possible D gene TRBD1, 6 bases. This CDR3 has 18 amino acids. Germline V CDR1 and CDR2: KGHSH, LQKENI. V was clipped by 6 bases and J by 2 bases, with 26 bases between them. As DNA, the CDR3 is TGTGCCAGCTCCTTAAGCCGGGACACTGATGGTGGGGCCTACGAGCAGTACGTC. Translation: CASSLSRDTDGGAYEQYV.

The chain employs TRBV19 and TRBJ1-1, with a possible D match to TRBD1 (5 bases). The V and J ends lost 4 bases and 2 bases respectively, with 8 bases between them. The CDR3 loop spans 13 amino acids. Germline V gives CDR1 LNHDA, CDR2 SQIVND (reference sequence). For the CDR3, the DNA is TGTGCCAGTAGTAGCAGGGTTAACACTGAAGCTTTCTTT. It translates to CASSSRVNTEAFF.

V gene TRBV4-2 combines with J gene TRBJ2-7; 9 bases are shared with TRBD1. The CDR3 consists of 15 residues. V was pared by 1 base and J by 4 bases, with 5 bases of the junction left unmatched. CDR1 is LGHNA, CDR2 YNFKEQ, per germline. In nucleotides, the CDR3 is TGTGCCAGCAGCCAAGCGGGACAGGGTCCGTACGAGCAGTACGTC. It translates to CASSQAGQGPYEQYV.

The CDR3 DNA sequence: TGTGCCAGCAGCGCTGGACAGGGAAGATGGGAAGACTATGGCTACACCTTC. Its protein product is CASSAGQGRWEDYGYTF. The chain uses TRBV7-3 and TRBJ1-2, with 8 bases matching TRBD1. Germline V gene data show CDR1 as SGHTA and CDR2 as FQGTGA. This CDR3 contains 17 residues. Trimming at V came to 5 bases and at J to 3 bases, leaving 14 bases not matched to a gene. Full variable domain (missing parts from reference TRBV7-3 and TRBJ1-2): GAGVSQTPSNKVTEKGKYVELRCDPISGHTALYWYRQSLGQGPEFLIYFQGTGAADDSGLPNDRFFAVRPEGSVSTLKIQRTERGDSAVYLCASSAGQGRWEDYGYTFGSGTRLTVV.

This chain joins TRBV7-3 and TRBJ2-3; D is undetermined. The germline V gene encodes CDR1 SGHTA and CDR2 FQGTGA. V was cut by 1 base and J by 5 bases, with 13 bases left in between. The CDR3 runs to 15 residues. Written as DNA, the CDR3 is TGTGCCAGCAGCTTAAACTCGCGATCTCGAGATACGCAGTATTTT. It codes for CASSLNSRSRDTQYF.

About this clone itself: This specimen includes other DNA sequences encoding the same CDR3. The rearrangement uses TRBV9 and TRBJ1-1, with 10 bases fitting TRBD1. Looked up from germline, CDR1 is SGDLS and CDR2 is YYNGEE. The CDR3 extends over 14 amino acids. J was trimmed by 3 bases and V by 3 bases; bases with no gene match: 2. The CDR3 DNA is TGTGCCAGCAGCGAGGGGACAGGGGACACTGAAGCTTTCTTT. Protein: CASSEGTGDTEAFF.

This chain uses TRBV19 with TRBJ2-1; maybe TRBD2 (5 bases). Germline V gene sequence: CDR1 LNHDA, CDR2 SQIVND (reference sequence). The CDR3 totals 13 residues. Trimming removed 1 base at V and 7 bases at J, with 8 bases between. As DNA, the CDR3 is TGTGCCAGTAGTATAGCTTCGGGAAATGAGCAGTTCTTC. This sequence encodes CASSIASGNEQFF.